A single sample is the source of the 19 T cell receptor beta chains below, sequenced in a study of blood T cell repertoires in COVID-19 (dated by TCRdb to the early 2020s). Libraries were made using the immunoSEQ multiplex PCR assay. Held by TCRdb, this immuneACCESS table contains in-frame sequences only and omits some clones. Under half of the omission traces to an unresolved V gene where checked; the cause of the rest is unknown. The table for this sample lists hundreds of thousands of clones; 70% to 90% of them were counted only once. 7.8% of the sample goes to the ten largest clones. Sequencing used peripheral blood. All receptors derive from a woman aged 45-65 years who had recovered from COVID-19.

J is TRBJ1-5 and V is TRBV19, with TRBD1 matching 7 bases. Germline V CDR1 and CDR2: LNHDA, SQIVND (reference sequence). V trimming: 6 bases; J trimming: 5 bases; junction bases outside the gene matches: 4. The CDR3 extends over 13 amino acids. CDR3 amino acids: CASRVQGDQPQHF. CDR3 nucleotide sequence: TGTGCCAGTAGGGTCCAGGGGGATCAGCCCCAGCATTTT.

The chain employs TRBV29-1 and TRBJ1-1, with no clear D. The CDR3 extends over 12 amino acids. Trimming cost V 4 bases and J 4 bases, with 10 bases left between them. Germline lookup yields CDR1 SQVTM and CDR2 ANQGSEA. Here the CDR3 reads CSVGGEGTEAFF. The CDR3 nucleotides are TGCAGCGTTGGCGGCGAGGGCACTGAAGCTTTCTTT.

The chain couples TRBV30 to TRBJ2-2; D is undetermined. CDR1 GTSNPN and CDR2 SVGIG come from the germline V gene (reference sequence). V was cut by 3 bases and J by 7 bases, with 6 bases left in between. This CDR3 is 11 amino acids long. The DNA of the CDR3 is TGTGCCTGGAGACTTTTCGGGGAGCTGTTTTTT. This translates into CAWRLFGELFF.

The chain has TRBV10-3 and TRBJ2-3; 10 positions agree with TRBD2. The V and J ends lost 4 bases and 4 bases, in that order; junction bases with no gene match: 8. CDR1 is ENHRY, CDR2 SYGVKD, per germline. The CDR3 is made up of 16 amino acids. For the CDR3, the DNA is TGTGCCATCAGTGGGGGGCTAGCGGGAGATCCAGATACGCAGTATTTT. Translation gives CAISGGLAGDPDTQYF.

V gene TRBV19 combines with J gene TRBJ2-5, with 8 bases lining up with TRBD2. Losses at the gene ends were 4 bases for V and 5 bases for J; bases not matched to a gene: 6. The CDR3 covers 14 residues. Germline V CDR1 and CDR2: LNHDA, SQIVND (reference sequence). CDR3 nucleotide sequence: TGTGCCAGTAGTACGGGGGGGCCCTGGGAGACCCAGTACTTC. It codes for CASSTGGPWETQYF.

The gene calls are TRBV18 and TRBJ2-5, with TRBD2 identical over 7 bases. Germline CDR1 is KGHSH and CDR2 is LQKENI. CDR3 length: 14 amino acids. The junction had 5 bases not matched to a gene; V was cut back by 2 bases and J by 5 bases. The CDR3 DNA reads as TGTGCCAGCTCACCAGGGACTACTTTTGAGACCCAGTACTTC. It specifies CASSPGTTFETQYF.

The chain joins TRBV4-3 to TRBJ2-7; possible D gene TRBD2, 5 bases. The CDR3 is 17 amino acids. Trimming pared 0 bases from V and 3 bases from J, leaving 18 bases between. Per the germline V gene, CDR1 is LGHNA and CDR2 is YSLEER. CDR3: CASSQDVWSRGYYEQYF. The CDR3 nucleotides are TGCGCCAGCAGCCAAGACGTTTGGTCACGGGGTTACTACGAGCAGTACTTC.

The chain couples TRBV5-1 to TRBJ1-1; 9 bases map to TRBD1. V shed 4 bases, J shed 4 bases, and the junction held 5 bases outside the gene matches. Germline-derived CDR1 and CDR2 are SGHRS and YFSETQ. This CDR3 has 14 amino acids. The CDR3 DNA follows: TGCGCCAGCAGCAACACAGGGGGCGGCACTGAAGCTTTCTTT. Its translation is CASSNTGGGTEAFF.

The chain joins TRBV20-1 to TRBJ2-7; TRBD1 aligns across 7 bases. This CDR3 contains 14 residues. With 3 bases clipped from V and 4 bases from J, the junction kept 9 bases outside the gene matches. The germline CDR1 and CDR2 sequences are DFQATT and SNEGSKA (reference sequence). CDR3 in amino acids: CSASHERQGYEQYF. The CDR3 nucleotides are TGCAGTGCTAGTCATGAACGACAGGGATACGAGCAGTACTTC.

The V and J genes are TRBV28 and TRBJ2-1; TRBD1 matches 7 bases. The CDR3 runs to 13 residues. CDR1 MDHEN and CDR2 SYDVKM come from the germline V gene. J was trimmed by 5 bases and V by 6 bases; bases with no gene match: 4. The CDR3 reads CASRTQGNNEQFF. In nucleotides, the CDR3 is TGTGCCAGCAGGACACAGGGGAACAATGAGCAGTTCTTC.

Only one count was recorded for this clone. The CDR3 loop reads CASSWRLAEQETQYF. The CDR3 nucleotides read TGTGCCAGCAGTTGGAGACTAGCGGAACAAGAGACCCAGTACTTC. V is TRBV11-2 and J is TRBJ2-5, with 9 bases matching TRBD2. CDR1 SGHAT and CDR2 FQNNGV come from the germline V gene. The CDR3 covers 15 residues. V lost 6 bases, J lost 2 bases, and 7 bases stayed unmatched.

This clone was recorded once. This chain connects TRBV30 to TRBJ2-3; 8 bases are shared with TRBD2. The germline V gene has CDR1 GTSNPN and CDR2 SVGIG (reference sequence). This CDR3 is built from 14 residues. V trimming: 7 bases; J trimming: 6 bases; junction bases outside the gene matches: 12. This CDR3 is CASRTSFGRDTQYF. The CDR3 bases are TGTGCCTCAAGGACTAGCTTCGGTAGGGATACGCAGTATTTT.

CDR3: CAWSRTGSGNTIYF. CDR3 coding DNA: TGTGCCTGGAGTAGGACAGGCTCTGGAAACACCATATATTTT. This chain joins TRBV30 and TRBJ1-3; 7 nucleotides line up with TRBD1. Germline-derived CDR1 and CDR2 are GTSNPN and SVGIG (reference sequence). This CDR3 is built from 14 residues. Losses at the gene ends were 2 bases for V and 0 bases for J; bases not matched to a gene: 1.

V is TRBV11-3 and J is TRBJ2-3, with 8 bases matching TRBD2. In germline, CDR1 is SGHNT, CDR2 YENEEA. The CDR3 loop spans 16 amino acids. Germline trimming cut 1 base from V and 2 bases from J; bases unmatched to any gene: 5. The CDR3 DNA follows: TGTGCCAGCAGCTTAGGAATTAGCGGGATCACAGATACGCAGTATTTT. This encodes CASSLGISGITDTQYF.

The J gene is TRBJ1-1, the V gene TRBV7-2, with D maybe TRBD1 (5 bases). V lost 1 base and J lost 8, with 11 bases in between. Germline assignment: CDR1 SGHTA and CDR2 FQGNSA. The CDR3 runs to 13 residues. CDR3 DNA: TGTGCCAGCAGCTTAGTAGAGGGGAGGGAAGCTTTCTTT. Residues: CASSLVEGREAFF.

This clone has a handful of counts. V usage is TRBV6-4 and J usage is TRBJ2-2, with 8 bases fitting TRBD2. Germline V gene lookup returns CDR1 MRHNA and CDR2 SNTAGT. The CDR3 sequence is 19 residues long. V lost 8 bases to trimming and J lost 3 bases; unmatched junction nucleotides: 20. The CDR3 loop is CASGLSPRITSGHTGELFF. The DNA of the CDR3 is TGTGCCAGCGGCCTAAGCCCTCGAATAACTAGCGGACACACCGGGGAGCTGTTTTTT.

The rearrangement uses TRBV9 and TRBJ2-3; 7 nucleotides agree with TRBD1. CDR3 length: 16 residues. V was clipped by 0 bases and J by 2 bases; unmatched bases: 6. The germline CDR1 and CDR2 sequences are SGDLS and YYNGEE. CDR3 sequence reads: CASSVAEGAPTDTQYF. The CDR3 DNA reads as TGTGCCAGCAGCGTAGCTGAGGGGGCTCCCACAGATACGCAGTATTTT. The entire variable domain, with the rest obtained from reference TRBV9 and TRBJ2-3, is as follows: DSGVTQTPKHLITATGQRVTLRCSPRSGDLSVYWYQQSLDQGLQFLIQYYNGEERAKGNILERFSAQQFPDLHSELNLSSLELGDSALYFCASSVAEGAPTDTQYFGPGTRLTVL.

Of note for this clone: Other DNA sequences of this sample code for an identical CDR3. The chain carries TRBV5-1 and TRBJ2-5; 12 bases map to TRBD1. With V trimmed by 5 bases and J by 4 bases, 6 bases remained unmatched. Germline V CDR1 and CDR2: SGHRS, YFSETQ. This CDR3 is 15 amino acids long. CDR3 coding DNA: TGCGCCAGCAGTCGGGACAGGGGGCTGGGAGAGACCCAGTACTTC. It encodes CASSRDRGLGETQYF.

V is TRBV5-8 and J is TRBJ1-2, with TRBD1 identical over 8 bases. Germline assignment: CDR1 SGHTS and CDR2 YDEGEE. V shed 4 bases and J 8 bases; nucleotides not matched to a gene: 7. This CDR3 has 13 amino acids. The CDR3 reads CASSPDREWGYTF. The DNA of the CDR3 is TGTGCCAGCAGCCCGGACAGGGAGTGGGGCTACACCTTC.